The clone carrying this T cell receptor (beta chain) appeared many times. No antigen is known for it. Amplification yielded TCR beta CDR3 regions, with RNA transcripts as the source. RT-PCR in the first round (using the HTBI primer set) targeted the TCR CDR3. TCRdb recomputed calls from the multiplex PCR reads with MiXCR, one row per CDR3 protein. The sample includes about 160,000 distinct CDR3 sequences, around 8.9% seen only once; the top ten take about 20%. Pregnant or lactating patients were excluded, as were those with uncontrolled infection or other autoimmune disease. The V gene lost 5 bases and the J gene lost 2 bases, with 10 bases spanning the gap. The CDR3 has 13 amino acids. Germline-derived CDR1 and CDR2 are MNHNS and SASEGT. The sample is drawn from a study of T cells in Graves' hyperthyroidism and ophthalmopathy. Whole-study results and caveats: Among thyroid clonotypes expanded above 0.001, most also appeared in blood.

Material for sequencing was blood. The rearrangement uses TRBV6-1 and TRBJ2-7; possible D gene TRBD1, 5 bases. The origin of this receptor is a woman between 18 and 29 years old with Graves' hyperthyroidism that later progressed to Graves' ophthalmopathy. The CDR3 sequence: CASSSGSPYEQYF. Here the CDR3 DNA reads TGTGCCAGCAGTTCAGGGTCGCCCTACGAGCAGTACTTC.